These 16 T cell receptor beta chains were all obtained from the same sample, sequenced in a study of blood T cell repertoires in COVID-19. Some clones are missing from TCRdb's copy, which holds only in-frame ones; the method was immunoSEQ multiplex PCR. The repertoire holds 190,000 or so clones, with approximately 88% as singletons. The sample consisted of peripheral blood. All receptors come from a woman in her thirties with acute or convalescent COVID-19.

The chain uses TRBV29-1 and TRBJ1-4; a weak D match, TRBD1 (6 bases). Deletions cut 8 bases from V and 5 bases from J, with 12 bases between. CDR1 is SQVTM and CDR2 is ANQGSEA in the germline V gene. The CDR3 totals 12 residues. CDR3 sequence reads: CSMKRGNEKLFF. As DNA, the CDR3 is TGCAGCATGAAGAGGGGGAATGAAAAACTGTTTTTT.

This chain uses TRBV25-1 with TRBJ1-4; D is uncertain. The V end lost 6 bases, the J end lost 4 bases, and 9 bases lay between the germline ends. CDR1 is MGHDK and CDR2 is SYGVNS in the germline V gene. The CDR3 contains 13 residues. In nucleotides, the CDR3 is TGTGCCAGCAGGGACTCGGTTAATGAAAAACTGTTTTTT. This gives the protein CASRDSVNEKLFF.

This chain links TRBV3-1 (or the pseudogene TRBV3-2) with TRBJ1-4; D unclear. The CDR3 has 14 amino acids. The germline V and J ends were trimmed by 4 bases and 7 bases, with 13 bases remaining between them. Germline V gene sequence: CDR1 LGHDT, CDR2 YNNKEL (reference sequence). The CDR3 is CASSPSSGFEKLFF. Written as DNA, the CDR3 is TGTGCCAGCAGCCCCTCATCGGGGTTTGAAAAACTGTTTTTT.

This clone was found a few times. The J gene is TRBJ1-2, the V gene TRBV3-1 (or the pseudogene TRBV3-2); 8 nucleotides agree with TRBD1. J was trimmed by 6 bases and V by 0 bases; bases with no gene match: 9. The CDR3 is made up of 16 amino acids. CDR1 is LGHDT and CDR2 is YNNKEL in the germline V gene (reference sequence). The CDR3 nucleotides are TGTGCCAGCAGCCAAGAGGCGCAGGGGGCGTTCAATGGCTACACCTTC. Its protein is CASSQEAQGAFNGYTF.

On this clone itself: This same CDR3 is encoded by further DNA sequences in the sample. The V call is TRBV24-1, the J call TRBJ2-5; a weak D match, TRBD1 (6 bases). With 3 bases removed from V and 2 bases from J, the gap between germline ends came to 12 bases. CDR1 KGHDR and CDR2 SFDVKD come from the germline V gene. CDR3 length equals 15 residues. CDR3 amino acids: CATSDGGRGQETQYF. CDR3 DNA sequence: TGTGCCACCAGTGATGGCGGCAGGGGACAAGAGACCCAGTACTTC.

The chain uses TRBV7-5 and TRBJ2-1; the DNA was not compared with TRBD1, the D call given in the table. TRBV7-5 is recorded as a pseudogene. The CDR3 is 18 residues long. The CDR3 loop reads CARSLVQVGTGGTNEQFF. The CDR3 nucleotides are TGTGCCAGAAGCTTAGTTCAAGTCGGGACAGGGGGTACCAATGAGCAGTTCTTC.

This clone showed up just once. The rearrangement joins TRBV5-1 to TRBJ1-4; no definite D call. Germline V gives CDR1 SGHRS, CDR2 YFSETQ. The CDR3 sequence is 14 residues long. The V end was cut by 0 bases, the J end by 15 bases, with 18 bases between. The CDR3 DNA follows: TGCGCCAGCAGCTTGGATGCCCACGCGGGGATGGTGTTTTTT. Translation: CASSLDAHAGMVFF.

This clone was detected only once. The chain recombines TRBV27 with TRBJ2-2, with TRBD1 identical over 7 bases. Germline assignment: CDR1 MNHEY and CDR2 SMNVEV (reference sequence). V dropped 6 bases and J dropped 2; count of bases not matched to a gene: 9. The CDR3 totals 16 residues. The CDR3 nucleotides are TGTGCCAGCAGGGAGTGGGGACAGACTAACACCGGGGAGCTGTTTTTT. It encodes CASREWGQTNTGELFF.

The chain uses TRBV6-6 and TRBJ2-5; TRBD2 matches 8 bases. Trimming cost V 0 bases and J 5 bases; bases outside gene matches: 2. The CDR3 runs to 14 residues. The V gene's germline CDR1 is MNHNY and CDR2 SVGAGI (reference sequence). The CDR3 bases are TGTGCCAGCAGTTACTCGACTAGCGCGGAGACCCAGTACTTC. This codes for CASSYSTSAETQYF.

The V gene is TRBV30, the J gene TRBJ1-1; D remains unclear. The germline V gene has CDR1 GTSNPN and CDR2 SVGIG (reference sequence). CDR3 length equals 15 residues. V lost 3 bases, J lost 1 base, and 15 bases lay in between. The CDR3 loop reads CAWSTPGLSNTEAFF. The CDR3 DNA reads TGTGCCTGGAGCACCCCTGGACTGTCGAACACTGAAGCTTTCTTT.

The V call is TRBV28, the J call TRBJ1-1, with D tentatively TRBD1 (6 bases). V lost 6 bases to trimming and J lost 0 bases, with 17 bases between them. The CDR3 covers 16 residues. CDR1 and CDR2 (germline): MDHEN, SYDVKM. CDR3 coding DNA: TGTGCCAGCAGCAGACCTCGAACAGGGTTGAACACTGAAGCTTTCTTT. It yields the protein CASSRPRTGLNTEAFF. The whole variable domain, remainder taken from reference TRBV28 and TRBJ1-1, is DVKVTQSSRYLVKRTGEKVFLECVQDMDHENMFWYRQDPGLGLRLIYFSYDVKMKEKGDIPEGYSVSREKKERFSLILESASTNQTSMYLCASSRPRTGLNTEAFFGQGTRLTVV.

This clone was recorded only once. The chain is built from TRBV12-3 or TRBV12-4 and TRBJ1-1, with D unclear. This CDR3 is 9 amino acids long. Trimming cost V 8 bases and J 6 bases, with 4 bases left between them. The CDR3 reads CASGPEAFF. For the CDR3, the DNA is TGTGCCAGCGGCCCTGAAGCTTTCTTT.

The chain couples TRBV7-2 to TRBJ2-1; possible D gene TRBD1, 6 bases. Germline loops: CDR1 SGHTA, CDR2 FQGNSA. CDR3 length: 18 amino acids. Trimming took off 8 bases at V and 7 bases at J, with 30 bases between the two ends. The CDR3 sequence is CASQRSIVGTSLLNEQFF. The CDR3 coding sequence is TGTGCCAGCCAAAGGTCTATAGTAGGGACATCCCTCTTGAATGAGCAGTTCTTC.

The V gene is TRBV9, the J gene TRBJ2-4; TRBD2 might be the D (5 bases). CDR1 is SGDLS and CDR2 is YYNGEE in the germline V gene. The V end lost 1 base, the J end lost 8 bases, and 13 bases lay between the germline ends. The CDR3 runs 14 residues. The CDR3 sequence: CASSVTEGPDIQYF. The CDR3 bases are TGTGCCAGCAGCGTAACCGAGGGCCCCGACATTCAGTACTTC.

The CDR3, as DNA: TGTGCCAGCAGTTACAGGGGGAGCCGTACCCAAGAGACCCAGTACTTC. It encodes CASSYRGSRTQETQYF. The V and J genes are TRBV6-5 and TRBJ2-5; tentatively, D is TRBD1 (6 bases). Trimming removed 2 bases from V and 1 base from J, with 14 bases in between. The germline V gene has CDR1 MNHEY and CDR2 SVGAGI. The CDR3 is made up of 16 amino acids.

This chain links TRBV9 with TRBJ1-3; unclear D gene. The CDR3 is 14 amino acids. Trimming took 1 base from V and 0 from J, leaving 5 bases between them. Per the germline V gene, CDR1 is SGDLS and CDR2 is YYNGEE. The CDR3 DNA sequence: TGTGCCAGCAGCGTACAGTCCTCTGGAAACACCATATATTTT. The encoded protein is CASSVQSSGNTIYF.